What follows is one T cell receptor (beta chain) and its context. This entry is derived from a study of shared clonotypes between healthy human individuals. The authors split each subset's genomic DNA evenly across several immunoSEQ plates. The data were produced by immunoSEQ multiplex PCR, yet TCRdb's version contains in-frame clones alone and is incomplete. Altogether 650,000 to 800,000 clones are present, just under 75% being singletons, with the ten largest covering around 1.8%. V lost 6 bases and J lost 9; bases outside the gene matches: 4. Germline-derived CDR1 and CDR2 are LNHDA and SQIVND (reference sequence). The CDR3 runs 12 residues.

Sequencing used memory CD4+ T cells sorted from blood. Indicated subset: CD45RA-negative fraction. V gene TRBV19 combines with J gene TRBJ2-1, with TRBD2 matching over 8 bases. The TCR originated in a woman aged 25-40 years in good health. The CDR3, as DNA: TGTGCCAGTAGGACTGCGGGAGGTGAGCAGTTCTTC. Protein sequence: CASRTAGGEQFF. Full variable domain (remainder filled in from reference TRBV19 and TRBJ2-1): DGGITQSPKYLFRKEGQNVTLSCEQNLNHDAMYWYRQDPGQGLRLIYYSQIVNDFQKGDIAEGYSVSREKKESFPLTVTSAQKNPTAFYLCASRTAGGEQFFGPGTRLTVL.